The 10 T cell receptor beta chains given below trace back to one sample, sequenced in a study of T cells after posttransplantation cyclophosphamide. Cyclophosphamide on days +3 and +4 followed busulfan-fludarabine conditioning and a marrow graft. Here immunoSEQ multiplex PCR was the method, and the copy in TCRdb shows in-frame clones only, minus some. Of around 3,900 clones in the sample, about 83% were seen once. This material consisted of CD4+ T cells sorted from blood, taken 242 days after a stem cell transplant with posttransplant cyclophosphamide. The receptor set was obtained from a young adult male patient who received an allogeneic stem cell transplant from a related donor, was CMV-positive, and had no GVHD. These T cells may partly come from the graft donor.

CDR3 sequence reads: CASSYSQGGGYTF. CDR3 coding DNA: TGTGCCAGCAGTTACTCACAGGGGGGCGGCTACACCTTC. V is TRBV6-6 and J is TRBJ1-2; 8 bases align to TRBD1. Unmatched junction bases numbered 2, after V lost 0 bases and J lost 8 bases. The CDR3 spans 13 residues. The germline gives CDR1 MNHNY, CDR2 SVGAGI (reference sequence).

CDR3 protein: CASSARGRGDEQYF. The CDR3 nucleotides read TGTGCCAGCAGCGCCCGTGGCAGGGGTGACGAGCAGTACTTC. The chain has TRBV9 and TRBJ2-7; D perhaps matches TRBD1 (6 bases). The CDR3 covers 14 residues. Germline CDR1 is SGDLS and CDR2 is YYNGEE. V was trimmed by 3 bases and J by 5 bases, leaving 15 bases between them.

The chain employs TRBV11-2 and TRBJ2-5; D is possibly TRBD1 (5 bases). The V and J ends lost 3 bases and 4 bases respectively, with 15 bases between them. CDR3 size: 15 residues. Germline values: CDR1 SGHAT, CDR2 FQNNGV. The CDR3 region has the DNA TGTGCCAGCAGCTTGTTGTCGCAGGGTGGAGAGACCCAGTACTTC. As protein: CASSLLSQGGETQYF.

The chain carries TRBV6-6 and TRBJ1-2, with 7 bases fitting TRBD1. The CDR3 runs 15 residues. V lost 4 bases and J lost 1; bases outside the gene matches: 6. Germline-derived CDR1 and CDR2 are MNHNY and SVGAGI (reference sequence). In DNA form, the CDR3 reads TGTGCCAGCAGTTCGGACAGGCTACTTAACTATGGCTACACCTTC. Encoded protein: CASSSDRLLNYGYTF.

The chain combines TRBV27 with TRBJ2-1, with 7 nucleotides matching TRBD2. This CDR3 region has 16 residues. Losses at the gene ends were 1 base for V and 4 bases for J; bases not matched to a gene: 7. Per the germline V gene, CDR1 is MNHEY and CDR2 is SMNVEV (reference sequence). The CDR3 bases are TGTGCCAGCAGTTTATTAGAAGCGGGGCCATACAATGAGCAGTTCTTC. Translation gives CASSLLEAGPYNEQFF.

The chain is built from TRBV2 and TRBJ2-3; D is unresolved. This CDR3 spans 14 amino acids. The germline V gene has CDR1 SNHLY and CDR2 FYNNEI. The ends were cut back, 7 bases at V and 2 bases at J, with 13 bases in the middle. The DNA of the CDR3 is TGTGCCAGCATTCCTAGACTGCTCACAGATACGCAGTATTTT. This codes for CASIPRLLTDTQYF.

V usage is TRBV5-6 and J usage is TRBJ2-3, with a possible D match to TRBD1 (6 bases). V was shortened by 2 bases and J by 0 bases, with 13 bases between the two germline ends. The CDR3 sequence is 16 residues long. In germline, CDR1 is SGHDT, CDR2 YYEEEE. The CDR3 sequence: CASSLSAGASTDTQYF. DNA for the CDR3: TGTGCCAGCAGCTTATCAGCAGGGGCTAGCACAGATACGCAGTATTTT.

This chain joins TRBV5-1 and TRBJ2-7; 7 nucleotides match TRBD1. The ends lost 3 bases at V and 1 base at J; junction bases unmatched: 7. Germline CDR1 SGHRS, CDR2 YFSETQ. This CDR3 spans 15 amino acids. CDR3 DNA: TGCGCCAGCAGCTCTTATCGACAGGGATCCTACGAGCAGTACTTC. It encodes CASSSYRQGSYEQYF.

This chain uses TRBV5-1 with TRBJ2-4; 12 positions match TRBD2. V trimming: 0 bases; J trimming: 1 base; junction bases outside the gene matches: 8. The CDR3 runs 19 residues. The germline V gene encodes CDR1 SGHRS and CDR2 YFSETQ. The CDR3 DNA sequence: TGCGCCAGCAGCTTGGGGGCGACTAGCGGGGGATCGGCCAAAAACATTCAGTACTTC. Its protein product is CASSLGATSGGSAKNIQYF.

The chain joins TRBV4-3 to TRBJ2-4, with 9 bases fitting TRBD2. CDR3 length: 19 residues. Germline CDR1 and CDR2: LGHNA and YSLEER. With V trimmed by 1 base and J by 0 bases, 10 bases remained unmatched. Here the CDR3 DNA reads TGCGCCAGCAGCCAAGTACCCACTCTAGCGGGGCTAGCCAAAAACATTCAGTACTTC. Its protein is CASSQVPTLAGLAKNIQYF.